These T cell receptor beta chains were read from a single sample in a study of cytomegalovirus exposure and HLA in healthy donors. The repertoire was sequenced with immunoSEQ multiplex PCR; TCRdb's copy has only in-frame clones and lacks some. The table has fewer than 200,000 clones, 75% to 90% seen once. The specimen was PBMCs. The receptor set was obtained from a man aged 45-65 years in good health and CMV-seronegative. Each CDR3 is given with its conserved first and last residue. Each record gives: D gene, clone size, V gene, CDR3 length, J gene, CDR3 protein. A D gene is named only where the DNA matches it firmly. Some rows have no size entry. The others give once, few or many, or a class for an expanded clone.

d_gene: TRBD1
abundance: .
v_gene: TRBV27
len: 16
j_gene: TRBJ1-4
CDR3aa: CASSLIGTGVVEKLFF

d_gene: .
abundance: .
v_gene: TRBV5-8
len: 12
j_gene: TRBJ1-3
CDR3aa: CASRSSGNTIYF

d_gene: .
abundance: .
v_gene: TRBV28
len: 14
j_gene: TRBJ1-2
CDR3aa: CASSNPDSPGGYTF

d_gene: TRBD2
abundance: .
v_gene: TRBV19
len: 15
j_gene: TRBJ2-5
CDR3aa: CASSNPGTSGETQYF

d_gene: .
abundance: once
v_gene: TRBV10-1
len: 14
j_gene: TRBJ1-1
CDR3aa: CASSEVGGDTEAFF

d_gene: TRBD2
abundance: .
v_gene: TRBV6-4
len: 16
j_gene: TRBJ2-3
CDR3aa: CASSPHHGLAGGLQYF

d_gene: TRBD1
abundance: .
v_gene: TRBV6-6
len: 16
j_gene: TRBJ1-1
CDR3aa: CASSKTPGQGIPEAFF

d_gene: TRBD1
abundance: .
v_gene: TRBV6-1
len: 15
j_gene: TRBJ2-5
CDR3aa: CASRPANGQGLAQYF

d_gene: .
abundance: .
v_gene: TRBV5-1
len: 13
j_gene: TRBJ2-3
CDR3aa: CASSLETGGTQYF

d_gene: .
abundance: .
v_gene: TRBV18
len: 12
j_gene: TRBJ1-4
CDR3aa: CASSPAGGELFF

d_gene: .
abundance: .
v_gene: TRBV7-8
len: 15
j_gene: TRBJ1-5
CDR3aa: CASSLERTQNQPQHF

d_gene: TRBD2
abundance: .
v_gene: TRBV4-3
len: 16
j_gene: TRBJ2-3
CDR3aa: CASSQEVAGGPSKQYF

d_gene: .
abundance: once
v_gene: TRBV4-2
len: 16
j_gene: .
CDR3aa: CASSLSRTAEAYEQYF

d_gene: .
abundance: once
v_gene: TRBV28
len: 13
j_gene: .
CDR3aa: CASTLRSSYEQYF

d_gene: .
abundance: .
v_gene: TRBV27
len: 17
j_gene: TRBJ1-4
CDR3aa: CASSLSLSGGLNEKLSF

d_gene: TRBD1
abundance: .
v_gene: TRBV23-1
len: 19
j_gene: TRBJ1-4
CDR3aa: CASSHGTGKGRRVHEKLFF

d_gene: .
abundance: .
v_gene: TRBV30
len: 14
j_gene: TRBJ2-7
CDR3aa: CAWATLDSVGEQYF

d_gene: .
abundance: .
v_gene: TRBV5-1
len: 13
j_gene: .
CDR3aa: CASSLGGIYEQYF

d_gene: TRBD1
abundance: .
v_gene: TRBV11-3
len: 16
j_gene: TRBJ2-5
CDR3aa: CASSLVGGTGQETQYF

d_gene: .
abundance: .
v_gene: TRBV19
len: 14
j_gene: TRBJ1-2
CDR3aa: CASSIQQALYGYTF

d_gene: TRBD2
abundance: .
v_gene: TRBV6-1
len: 15
j_gene: TRBJ2-3
CDR3aa: CASTRGLAGPDTQYF

d_gene: .
abundance: .
v_gene: TRBV6-5
len: 14
j_gene: TRBJ1-4
CDR3aa: CASSLGYFEGKLFF

d_gene: .
abundance: .
v_gene: TRBV15
len: 16
j_gene: TRBJ1-4
CDR3aa: CATSRDAGSGNEKLFF

d_gene: .
abundance: few
v_gene: TRBV6-5
len: 15
j_gene: TRBJ1-1
CDR3aa: CASIQGNLGDTEAFF

d_gene: .
abundance: .
v_gene: TRBV21-1
len: 16
j_gene: TRBJ1-4
CDR3aa: CASSKAQEGADEKLFF

d_gene: TRBD1
abundance: .
v_gene: TRBV7-2
len: 15
j_gene: TRBJ2-5
CDR3aa: CASSSWTGQQETQYF